Described below is a single TCR beta chain sequence and its context. Using immunoSEQ multiplex PCR, the repertoire was profiled, and TCRdb retains in-frame clones only, with some absent. The sample carries approximately 75,000 clones, over 60% recorded once. The data derive from a study of blood T cell repertoires in COVID-19. The CDR3 covers 14 residues. With V trimmed by 5 bases and J by 4 bases, 7 bases remained unmatched. In germline, CDR1 is SGHNT, CDR2 YYREEE (reference sequence). Sequenced material: peripheral blood. The receptor comes from a woman aged 80 or older with active or convalescent COVID-19. The chain combines TRBV5-4 with TRBJ1-2, with 8 bases matching TRBD1. The CDR3 sequence: CASSPGQETYGYTF. The CDR3 DNA reads TGTGCCAGCAGTCCGGGACAGGAGACCTATGGCTACACCTTC.